These 31 T cell receptor beta chains were sequenced from one sample in a study of T cell responses to AZD1222 COVID-19 vaccine. Generated by immunoSEQ multiplex PCR, the TCRdb table keeps only in-frame clones and is missing some. This sample has 95,000 to 100,000 clones, with roughly 90% found just once. The sample consisted of peripheral blood, taken on day 0 of AZD1222 vaccination. These receptors originate from an adult in good health.

The rearrangement links TRBV11-3 to TRBJ1-1, with no clear D. The germline gives CDR1 SGHNT, CDR2 YENEEA. This CDR3 spans 13 amino acids. V was trimmed by 6 bases and J by 1 base, leaving 9 bases between them. The CDR3 reads CASSLRRNTEAFF. DNA of the CDR3: TGTGCCAGCAGTTTGCGGAGGAACACTGAAGCTTTCTTT.

This clone showed up just once. The V gene is TRBV5-5, the J gene TRBJ2-7; D tentatively fits TRBD1 or TRBD2 (5 bases each). Trimming removed 8 bases from V and 2 bases from J, with 17 bases in between. The CDR3 is 14 residues long. Germline V gene sequence: CDR1 SGHKS, CDR2 YYEKEE (reference sequence). The CDR3 nucleotides are TGTGCCAGTGGGACCGGAGTCTACCCCTACGAGCAGTACTTC. Translating gives CASGTGVYPYEQYF.

The count of this clone is one. The J gene is TRBJ2-7, the V gene TRBV11-1, with D unresolved. V dropped 1 base and J dropped 2 bases, with 9 bases sitting between them. Germline CDR1 SGHAT, CDR2 FQDESV (reference sequence). The length of the CDR3 is 14 residues. CDR3 nucleotides: TGTGCCAGCAGCTTAGTAGGCTTACCCTACGAGCAGTACTTC. Its protein is CASSLVGLPYEQYF.

This rearrangement joins TRBV4-3 to TRBJ2-3; no clear D. Germline-derived CDR1 and CDR2 are LGHNA and YSLEER. The CDR3 length is 13 residues. Trimming took off 0 bases at V and 5 bases at J, with 6 bases between the two ends. The CDR3 reads CASSQDARDTQYF. DNA for the CDR3: TGCGCCAGCAGCCAAGACGCCCGAGATACGCAGTATTTT.

The CDR3 DNA reads TGTGCCAGCAGTTCCGAAGGAAACACCATATATTTT. It translates to CASSSEGNTIYF. This rearrangement joins TRBV6-5 to TRBJ1-3; D gene ambiguous. Germline V CDR1 and CDR2: MNHEY, SVGAGI. The CDR3 runs to 12 residues. Trimming pared 4 bases from V and 4 bases from J, leaving 5 bases between.

This chain uses TRBV30 with TRBJ2-2; D is unclear. Looked up from germline, CDR1 is GTSNPN and CDR2 is SVGIG (reference sequence). This CDR3 contains 14 residues. Trimming left V 5 bases short and J 0 bases short, with 10 bases between. CDR3 amino acids: CAWGWAANTGELFF. CDR3 nucleotide sequence: TGTGCCTGGGGATGGGCGGCGAACACCGGGGAGCTGTTTTTT.

The CDR3: CASSLDEKLFF. CDR3 coding DNA: TGTGCCAGCAGTTTAGATGAAAAACTGTTTTTT. The chain carries TRBV28 and TRBJ1-4; D remains ambiguous. V dropped 2 bases and J dropped 6 bases, with 1 base sitting between them. In germline, CDR1 is MDHEN, CDR2 SYDVKM. The CDR3 spans 11 residues.

The rearrangement links TRBV5-1 to TRBJ2-7; the match to TRBD1 covers 8 bases. The CDR3 runs 16 residues. V lost 5 bases and J lost 6; bases outside the gene matches: 16. CDR1 and CDR2 from the germline V gene are SGHRS and YFSETQ. The CDR3 is CASSSHQAGGIGEQYF. Here the CDR3 DNA reads TGCGCCAGCAGTTCACACCAAGCAGGGGGCATAGGCGAGCAGTACTTC.

A single count supports this clone. The chain links TRBV19 to TRBJ1-4; TRBD1 is a possible D gene (6 bases). Germline V CDR1 and CDR2: LNHDA, SQIVND (reference sequence). V was pared by 7 bases and J by 8 bases, with 17 bases between. The CDR3 is 14 amino acids. CDR3: CASTKDWGQEKLFF. The CDR3 DNA sequence: TGTGCCAGTACTAAGGATTGGGGGCAAGAAAAACTGTTTTTT. Drawing the rest from reference TRBV19 and TRBJ1-4, the complete variable domain is DGGITQSPKYLFRKEGQNVTLSCEQNLNHDAMYWYRQDPGQGLRLIYYSQIVNDFQKGDIAEGYSVSREKKESFPLTVTSAQKNPTAFYLCASTKDWGQEKLFFGSGTQLSVL.

The J gene is TRBJ2-3, the V gene TRBV15, with 9 nucleotides matching TRBD2. Germline V gene lookup returns CDR1 LNHNV and CDR2 YYDKDF (reference sequence). After removal of 6 bases from V and 0 bases from J, the junction contained 10 bases not matched to a gene. The CDR3 sequence is 17 residues long. The CDR3 sequence: CATRLSGTSRSTDTQYF. For the CDR3, the DNA is TGTGCCACCAGACTTTCCGGGACTAGCAGAAGCACAGATACGCAGTATTTT.

The chain has TRBV5-4 and TRBJ2-1; D is perhaps TRBD2 (6 bases). Per the germline V gene, CDR1 is SGHNT and CDR2 is YYREEE (reference sequence). V shed 0 bases and J shed 6 bases, with 22 bases lying between them. This CDR3 contains 18 residues. DNA for the CDR3: TGTGCCAGCAGCTTGGAACTAGCCGGGCTGGCAAGAACCAATGAGCAGTTCTTC. It yields the protein CASSLELAGLARTNEQFF.

This clone was counted many times. The chain recombines TRBV24-1 with TRBJ1-3; D call uncertain. This CDR3 contains 15 residues. Trimming removed 4 bases from V and 4 bases from J, with 13 bases in between. Germline-derived CDR1 and CDR2 are KGHDR and SFDVKD. CDR3 nucleotide sequence: TGTGCCACCAGTGACCGCGCGACACGCGGAAACACCATATATTTT. This gives the protein CATSDRATRGNTIYF.

The gene calls are TRBV5-6 and TRBJ2-1; tentatively, D is TRBD1 (5 bases). CDR3 length: 15 residues. The V end was cut by 5 bases, the J end by 1 base, with 13 bases between. In germline, CDR1 is SGHDT, CDR2 YYEEEE. The CDR3 DNA reads as TGTGCCAGCAGGACGCCCCAGGGTTCCTACAATGAGCAGTTCTTC. Amino acids: CASRTPQGSYNEQFF.

The chain recombines TRBV27 with TRBJ2-7; D gene uncertain. Germline CDR1 is MNHEY and CDR2 is SMNVEV (reference sequence). The V gene lost 3 bases and the J gene lost 0 bases, with 6 bases spanning the gap. CDR3 length: 13 amino acids. The CDR3 DNA reads TGTGCCAGCAGTTTCCGGAACTCCTACGAGCAGTACTTC. Amino acids: CASSFRNSYEQYF.

The chain employs TRBV5-4 and TRBJ2-5; the match to TRBD2 covers 9 bases. CDR1 and CDR2 from the germline V gene are SGHNT and YYREEE (reference sequence). With V trimmed by 2 bases and J by 2 bases, 4 bases remained unmatched. The CDR3 is 15 residues long. The CDR3 region is CASSFSGSPQETQYF. Here the CDR3 DNA reads TGTGCCAGCAGCTTTAGCGGGAGCCCACAAGAGACCCAGTACTTC.

The chain carries TRBV5-4 and TRBJ2-1; 7 bases match TRBD1. J gave up 5 bases and V 2 bases, and 4 bases lay outside the gene matches. There are 14 residues in the CDR3. Per germline, CDR1 SGHNT and CDR2 YYREEE (reference sequence). The CDR3 DNA is TGTGCCAGCAGCTTCGGGACAGTCGACAATGAGCAGTTCTTC. Encoded protein: CASSFGTVDNEQFF.

The genes are TRBV7-3 and TRBJ2-1; D perhaps matches TRBD2 (5 bases). The CDR3 is made up of 13 amino acids. The V gene lost 4 bases and the J gene lost 10 bases, with 14 bases spanning the gap. CDR1 and CDR2 from the germline V gene are SGHTA and FQGTGA. This CDR3 reads CASSSYTRGEQFF. CDR3 DNA: TGTGCCAGCAGCTCCTACACTAGAGGAGAGCAGTTCTTC.

V usage is TRBV19 and J usage is TRBJ1-1; D is unresolved. The germline V and J ends were trimmed by 7 bases and 8 bases, with 11 bases remaining between them. This CDR3 comprises 11 residues. Germline V lookup: CDR1 LNHDA, CDR2 SQIVND (reference sequence). CDR3 coding DNA: TGTGCCAGTAATACCCCCGTGGAAGCTTTCTTT. This sequence encodes CASNTPVEAFF.

This rearrangement joins TRBV25-1 to TRBJ1-2; D ambiguous. Deletions cut 6 bases from V and 5 bases from J, with 13 bases between. The CDR3 consists of 13 residues. CDR1 and CDR2 from the germline V gene are MGHDK and SYGVNS. The CDR3 nucleotides are TGTGCCAGCAGCGGAGGGCCGCTTTATGGCTACACCTTC. It is translated as CASSGGPLYGYTF.

The chain employs TRBV27 and TRBJ2-7; 8 bases are a match to TRBD2. V gave up 8 bases and J gave up 0 bases; unmatched junction bases: 15. The CDR3 length is 17 residues. The germline V gene encodes CDR1 MNHEY and CDR2 SMNVEV (reference sequence). CDR3 nucleotide sequence: TGTGCCAGCGCGAAAACAGGAATAGCGGGGAGCTCCTACGAGCAGTACTTC. This encodes CASAKTGIAGSSYEQYF.

The chain couples TRBV6-5 to TRBJ2-4; D uncertain. Trimming took off 0 bases at V and 0 bases at J, with 6 bases between the two ends. The CDR3 length is 15 residues. Germline CDR1 and CDR2: MNHEY and SVGAGI. CDR3 sequence reads: CASSYSRSAKNIQYF. The CDR3 bases are TGTGCCAGCAGTTACTCGCGGTCAGCCAAAAACATTCAGTACTTC.

The V gene is TRBV18, the J gene TRBJ1-4, with a weak D call TRBD1 (5 bases). Per the germline V gene, CDR1 is KGHSH and CDR2 is LQKENI. V dropped 3 bases and J dropped 2 bases, with 10 bases sitting between them. The CDR3 length is 15 residues. This CDR3 is CASSPMAGTNEKLFF. The CDR3 bases are TGTGCCAGCTCACCTATGGCAGGGACTAATGAAAAACTGTTTTTT.

The chain has TRBV3-1 (or the pseudogene TRBV3-2) and TRBJ2-2; D gene ambiguous. The CDR3 has 15 residues. V was cut by 1 base and J by 2 bases, with 8 bases left in between. Germline V gene data show CDR1 as LGHDT and CDR2 as YNNKEL (reference sequence). CDR3 sequence (DNA): TGTGCCAGCAGCCAAGCAACCCTTAACACCGGGGAGCTGTTTTTT. Its protein is CASSQATLNTGELFF.

The chain links TRBV28 to TRBJ1-1, with unresolved D. The ends were cut back, 5 bases at V and 0 bases at J, with 4 bases in the middle. CDR1 is MDHEN and CDR2 is SYDVKM in the germline V gene. This CDR3 contains 12 residues. The CDR3 DNA follows: TGTGCCAGCAGTCGGCTGAACACTGAAGCTTTCTTT. Protein product: CASSRLNTEAFF. Looking up the rest from reference TRBV28 and TRBJ1-1 gives the full variable domain: DVKVTQSSRYLVKRTGEKVFLECVQDMDHENMFWYRQDPGLGLRLIYFSYDVKMKEKGDIPEGYSVSREKKERFSLILESASTNQTSMYLCASSRLNTEAFFGQGTRLTVV.

The rearrangement joins TRBV20-1 to TRBJ1-1; tentatively, D is TRBD1 (5 bases). V was pared by 3 bases and J by 1 base, with 15 bases between. The CDR3 has 15 residues. Germline CDR1 and CDR2: DFQATT and SNEGSKA (reference sequence). In DNA form, the CDR3 reads TGCAGTGCTAGTCCTGGCGGCGGGGGGAACACTGAAGCTTTCTTT. Translation gives CSASPGGGGNTEAFF.

This clone was recorded a few times. V is TRBV30 and J is TRBJ1-1, with D possibly matching TRBD1 (5 bases). The V gene's germline CDR1 is GTSNPN and CDR2 SVGIG (reference sequence). The CDR3 consists of 14 residues. Trimming cost V 2 bases and J 11 bases, with 21 bases left between them. The CDR3 nucleotides read TGTGCCTGGAGTCCATTAGGTGGGGGACTTAGTGCTTTCTTT. Translation gives CAWSPLGGGLSAFF.

The rearrangement links TRBV4-3 to TRBJ2-1; 7 bases fit TRBD1. J lost 6 bases, V lost 1 base, and 12 bases had no gene match. The length of the CDR3 is 17 residues. The germline CDR1 and CDR2 sequences are LGHNA and YSLEER. CDR3 sequence reads: CASSQVDRDPAGNEQFF. CDR3 nucleotide sequence: TGCGCCAGCAGCCAAGTCGACAGGGACCCCGCGGGCAATGAGCAGTTCTTC.

Points on this clone: Distinct nucleotide sequences in the sample also encode this CDR3. V usage is TRBV18 and J usage is TRBJ2-7; the match to TRBD1 covers 8 bases. The CDR3 consists of 15 residues. V was pared by 3 bases and J by 0 bases, with 4 bases of the junction left unmatched. Germline V lookup: CDR1 KGHSH, CDR2 LQKENI. CDR3 region: CASSPPGQGSYEQYF. Here the CDR3 DNA reads TGTGCCAGCTCACCCCCCGGACAGGGCTCCTACGAGCAGTACTTC.

Here the CDR3 DNA reads TGTGCCAGCAGCCAAAACACTAGCCCCGAAGAGACCCAGTACTTC. Its translation: CASSQNTSPEETQYF. The rearrangement uses TRBV4-2 and TRBJ2-5; D is possibly TRBD2 (6 bases). Germline V lookup: CDR1 LGHNA, CDR2 YNFKEQ. V was clipped by 2 bases and J by 3 bases, with 13 bases between them. The CDR3 contains 15 residues.

This clone has more than one count but fewer than ten. The chain carries TRBV15 and TRBJ2-7; D not certain. CDR3 length: 15 amino acids. Germline V gene data show CDR1 as LNHNV and CDR2 as YYDKDF (reference sequence). Trimming cost V 1 base and J 0 bases, with 10 bases left between them. This CDR3 reads CATSRGGTVSYEQYF. CDR3 DNA sequence: TGTGCCACCAGCAGAGGAGGAACAGTCTCCTACGAGCAGTACTTC.

In its sample, this clone was seen once. J is TRBJ2-3 and V is TRBV5-1, with unresolved D. Germline CDR1 SGHRS, CDR2 YFSETQ. CDR3 length equals 12 residues. V was trimmed by 3 bases and J by 8 bases, leaving 10 bases between them. This CDR3 reads CASSSEASTQYF. CDR3 coding DNA: TGCGCCAGCAGCTCTGAGGCCAGTACGCAGTATTTT.